These 22 T cell receptor beta chains were sequenced from one sample in a study of T cells in Graves' hyperthyroidism and ophthalmopathy. RNA transcripts served as the template for amplifying TCR beta CDR3 regions. A set of HTBI primers served as the primers for a first-round RT-PCR of the TCR CDR3. From the multiplex PCR reads, TCRdb called clonotypes with MiXCR, one entry per CDR3 protein. The data show a few hundred thousand distinct CDR3 sequences, about a sixth seen once. Sequenced input: blood. Source of these receptors: a woman in her forties with Graves' ophthalmopathy.

Many counts were recorded for this clonotype. V usage is TRBV12-3 or TRBV12-4 and J usage is TRBJ1-2, with 7 bases that match TRBD1. The CDR3 extends over 13 amino acids. V shed 6 bases, J shed 5 bases, and the junction held 6 bases outside the gene matches. CDR3 coding DNA: TGTGCCAGCAGCAGGGACAGTCGGTATGGCTACACCTTC. Its protein is CASSRDSRYGYTF.

This clonotype was recorded a few times. This chain connects TRBV7-8 to TRBJ2-2, with a tentative D call TRBD1 (6 bases). Germline assignment: CDR1 SGHVS and CDR2 FQNEAQ. The CDR3 has 13 residues. V was shortened by 4 bases and J by 6 bases, with 9 bases between the two germline ends. The CDR3: CASSYTGSGELFF. The CDR3 region has the DNA TGTGCCAGCAGCTACACAGGGTCCGGGGAGCTGTTTTTT.

This clonotype was picked up many times. The V gene is TRBV20-1, the J gene TRBJ1-2; D is unresolved. The CDR3 is 13 residues long. Trimming took 0 bases from V and 7 from J, leaving 12 bases between them. CDR1 is DFQATT, CDR2 SNEGSKA, per germline (reference sequence). The CDR3 DNA is TGCAGTGCTAGAGATGGGAGAAGCGGTGGCTACACCTTC. Protein: CSARDGRSGGYTF.

This clonotype was seen repeatedly, ten times or more. The V and J genes are TRBV28 and TRBJ1-2, with D hard to call. Germline V gene lookup returns CDR1 MDHEN and CDR2 SYDVKM. Trimming took off 3 bases at V and 3 bases at J, with 8 bases between the two ends. CDR3 length: 13 residues. The CDR3 loop reads CASSLRAHYGYTF. The CDR3 DNA reads as TGTGCCAGCAGTTTGCGGGCCCACTATGGCTACACCTTC.

This clonotype was seen ten or more times. This chain joins TRBV11-2 and TRBJ2-5; D perhaps matches TRBD2 (6 bases). Germline values: CDR1 SGHAT, CDR2 FQNNGV. This CDR3 has 16 residues. Trimming cost V 2 bases and J 3 bases, with 16 bases left between them. The CDR3: CASSLTSLGSKETQYF. In nucleotides, the CDR3 is TGTGCCAGCAGCTTAACTAGCTTGGGCTCCAAAGAGACCCAGTACTTC.

The table lists this clonotype with a few counts. The rearrangement uses TRBV7-9 and TRBJ2-1; D might be TRBD1 (6 bases). Germline CDR1 and CDR2: SEHNR and FQNEAQ (reference sequence). Trimming left V 6 bases short and J 9 bases short, with 21 bases between. CDR3 length: 15 residues. CDR3: CASRPQGRLSSEQFF. The CDR3 DNA reads as TGTGCCAGCAGACCTCAGGGGCGGCTGTCCAGTGAGCAGTTCTTC.

The chain couples TRBV20-1 to TRBJ2-7, with 13 positions matching TRBD2. The V and J ends lost 5 bases and 0 bases, in that order; junction bases with no gene match: 10. The CDR3 is made up of 17 amino acids. Germline CDR1 and CDR2: DFQATT and SNEGSKA (reference sequence). CDR3 protein: CSAPQGLAGLSSYEQYF. The CDR3 DNA reads TGCAGTGCTCCCCAGGGACTAGCGGGGTTGAGCTCCTACGAGCAGTACTTC.

Many counts were recorded for this clonotype. This chain links TRBV28 with TRBJ1-4; D uncertain. This CDR3 is built from 14 residues. In germline, CDR1 is MDHEN, CDR2 SYDVKM. V gave up 4 bases and J gave up 4 bases, with 10 bases separating them. The CDR3 here is CASSSGLRNEKLFF. The CDR3 region has the DNA TGTGCCAGCAGTTCGGGCCTACGTAATGAAAAACTGTTTTTT.

Of note for this clonotype: The junction departs from germline at one end; a sequencing error may be responsible. The chain links TRBV28 to TRBJ1-1; no definite D call. CDR1 is MDHEN and CDR2 is SYDVKM in the germline V gene. The CDR3 loop spans 15 amino acids. The CDR3, as DNA: TGTGCCAGCAGGCCAGCGGGAGGTCGGAACACTGGAGCTTTCTTT. It is translated as CASRPAGGRNTGAFF.

This clonotype was seen a few times. V is TRBV29-1 and J is TRBJ1-4, with D tentatively TRBD1 (5 bases). The V gene lost 3 bases and the J gene lost 3 bases, with 8 bases spanning the gap. CDR1 and CDR2 from the germline V gene are SQVTM and ANQGSEA. The CDR3 totals 13 residues. CDR3: CSVDQGPNEKLFF. In DNA form, the CDR3 reads TGCAGCGTTGACCAGGGACCTAATGAAAAACTGTTTTTT.

This clonotype was seen at least ten times. The gene calls are TRBV27 and TRBJ2-7, with 10 bases lining up with TRBD2. The CDR3 length is 17 residues. CDR1 is MNHEY and CDR2 is SMNVEV in the germline V gene (reference sequence). V shed 5 bases and J 5 bases; nucleotides not matched to a gene: 15. The CDR3 sequence is CASSQLKAGGPSHEQYF. The CDR3 coding sequence is TGTGCCAGCAGTCAACTAAAAGCGGGAGGGCCTTCTCACGAGCAGTACTTC.

Only a few counts were recorded for this clonotype. The chain recombines TRBV18 with TRBJ2-1; 8 positions agree with TRBD1. The length of the CDR3 is 15 residues. Germline CDR1 reads KGHSH; CDR2 reads LQKENI. Unmatched junction bases numbered 11, after V lost 4 bases and J lost 9 bases. CDR3 sequence: CASSQTGGGLVEQFF. CDR3 bases: TGTGCCAGCTCACAAACAGGGGGTGGTCTGGTTGAGCAGTTCTTC.

This clonotype has a count of ten or more. The rearrangement uses TRBV3-1 and TRBJ2-1, with 10 bases matching TRBD1. The CDR3 covers 16 residues. Germline loops: CDR1 LGHDT, CDR2 YNNKEL (reference sequence). Germline trimming cut 0 bases from V and 9 bases from J; bases unmatched to any gene: 8. The CDR3 region has the DNA TGTGCCAGCAGCCAAGATCCGGGACAGGGGATACTTGAGCAGTTCTTC. Its translation is CASSQDPGQGILEQFF.

The genes are TRBV7-2 and TRBJ2-7; D possibly corresponds to TRBD2 (6 bases). The CDR3 spans 15 residues. Per the germline V gene, CDR1 is SGHTA and CDR2 is FQGNSA. Deletions cut 3 bases from V and 0 bases from J, with 12 bases between. CDR3 bases: TGTGCCAGCAGCTTCCTACGGCGGGACTCCTACGAGCAGTACTTC. It yields the protein CASSFLRRDSYEQYF.

This clonotype was counted between two and nine times. This chain joins TRBV7-6 and TRBJ2-3; possible D gene TRBD2, 6 bases. V was cut by 3 bases and J by 6 bases, with 16 bases left in between. Germline CDR1 and CDR2: SGHVS and FNYEAQ. The CDR3 has 15 residues. The CDR3 loop is CASSLLAPAWDTQYF. The CDR3 DNA follows: TGTGCCAGCAGCTTGCTAGCGCCTGCTTGGGATACGCAGTATTTT. Full variable domain (missing parts from reference TRBV7-6 and TRBJ2-3): GAGVSQSPRYKVTKRGQDVALRCDPISGHVSLYWYRQALGQGPEFLTYFNYEAQQDKSGLPNDRFSAERPEGSISTLTIQRTEQRDSAMYRCASSLLAPAWDTQYFGPGTRLTVL.

This clonotype was seen ten or more times. The genes are TRBV2 and TRBJ1-1; 8 nucleotides agree with TRBD1. CDR3 length: 13 amino acids. Trimming removed 8 bases from V and 1 base from J; junction bases left unmatched: 3. Germline assignment: CDR1 SNHLY and CDR2 FYNNEI. CDR3: CASYRGGNTEAFF. The CDR3 region has the DNA TGTGCCAGCTACAGGGGGGGGAACACTGAAGCTTTCTTT.

With respect to this clonotype: This may arise from a read error, as a much more abundant clone is one base away. This chain links TRBV11-2 with TRBJ2-7, with TRBD2 as a possible D gene (7 bases). Germline V lookup: CDR1 SGHAT, CDR2 FQNNGV. This CDR3 comprises 13 residues. Trimming left V 10 bases short and J 0 bases short, with 13 bases between. CDR3 amino acids: CANRAGVSYEQYF. In DNA, the CDR3 is TGTGCCAACAGGGCGGGGGTCTCCTACGAGCAGTACTTC.

This clonotype was detected many times. This chain uses TRBV2 with TRBJ2-1, with 7 bases aligning to TRBD1. Germline V CDR1 and CDR2: SNHLY, FYNNEI. This CDR3 spans 14 amino acids. The junction had 12 bases not matched to a gene; V was cut back by 8 bases and J by 8 bases. The CDR3 nucleotides are TGTGCCAGCGAGGGGGCTTGGATCGTCGATGAGCAGTTCTTC. This codes for CASEGAWIVDEQFF.

In its sample, this clonotype was seen a few times. The DNA for the CDR3 is TGTGCCAGCAGCCCCGTGGGGCCCCCCCGTGCAGATACGCAGTATTTT. Translating it yields CASSPVGPPRADTQYF. The rearrangement uses TRBV13 and TRBJ2-3; possible D gene TRBD1, 5 bases. CDR3 length equals 16 residues. V shed 5 bases and J shed 4 bases, with 19 bases lying between them. From germline, CDR1 is PRHDT and CDR2 FYEKMQ (reference sequence). Full variable domain (remainder filled in from reference TRBV13 and TRBJ2-3): AAGVIQSPRHLIKEKRETATLKCYPIPRHDTVYWYQQGPGQDPQFLISFYEKMQSDKGSIPDRFSAQQFSDYHSELNMSSLELGDSALYFCASSPVGPPRADTQYFGPGTRLTVL.

The J gene is TRBJ1-1, the V gene TRBV6-2 or TRBV6-3; 8 bases match TRBD1. The CDR3 has 15 amino acids. The V segment lost 6 bases and the J segment 3 bases; nucleotides outside the gene matches: 9. From germline, CDR1 is MNHEY and CDR2 SVGEGT. The CDR3 nucleotides read TGTGCCAGCAGCACATTGGACAGGGCGGACACTGAAGCTTTCTTT. Protein product: CASSTLDRADTEAFF.

This chain joins TRBV5-1 and TRBJ2-3, with TRBD2 matching 12 bases. CDR1 and CDR2 (germline): SGHRS, YFSETQ. This CDR3 comprises 17 residues. Losses at the gene ends were 4 bases for V and 0 bases for J; bases not matched to a gene: 6. The CDR3, as DNA: TGCGCCAGCAGCCCCCCCGGGACTAGCGGGAGCACAGATACGCAGTATTTT. Translating gives CASSPPGTSGSTDTQYF. Complete variable domain (other parts from reference TRBV5-1 and TRBJ2-3): KAGVTQTPRYLIKTRGQQVTLSCSPISGHRSVSWYQQTPGQGLQFLFEYFSETQRNKGNFPGRFSGRQFSNSRSEMNVSTLELGDSALYLCASSPPGTSGSTDTQYFGPGTRLTVL.

This clonotype has ten or more counts. The V and J genes are TRBV6-5 and TRBJ1-6; 9 bases map to TRBD1. CDR1 MNHEY and CDR2 SVGAGI come from the germline V gene. This CDR3 comprises 14 residues. Unmatched junction bases numbered 3, after V lost 6 bases and J lost 6 bases. The CDR3 sequence: CASRQGAVNSPLHF. DNA of the CDR3: TGTGCCAGCAGACAGGGGGCTGTTAATTCACCCCTCCACTTT.